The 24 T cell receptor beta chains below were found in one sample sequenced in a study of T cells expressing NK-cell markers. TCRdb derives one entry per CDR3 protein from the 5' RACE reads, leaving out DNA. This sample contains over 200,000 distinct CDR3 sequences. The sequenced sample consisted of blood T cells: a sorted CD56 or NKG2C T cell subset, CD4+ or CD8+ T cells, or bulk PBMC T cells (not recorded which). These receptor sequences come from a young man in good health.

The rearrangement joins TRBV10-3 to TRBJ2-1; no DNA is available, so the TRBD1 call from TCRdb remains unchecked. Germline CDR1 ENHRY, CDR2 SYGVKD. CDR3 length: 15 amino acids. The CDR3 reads CAISAGDRGLDEQFF.

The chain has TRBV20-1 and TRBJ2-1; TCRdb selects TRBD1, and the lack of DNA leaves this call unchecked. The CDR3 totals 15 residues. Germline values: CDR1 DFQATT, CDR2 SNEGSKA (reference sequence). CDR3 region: CSASDVGRGDNEQFF.

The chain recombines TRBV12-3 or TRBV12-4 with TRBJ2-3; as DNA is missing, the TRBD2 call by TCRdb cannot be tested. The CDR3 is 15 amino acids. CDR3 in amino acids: CASSSTGLATDTQYF.

The CDR3 loop is CASSILLGGKNTEAFF. The V gene is TRBV19, the J gene TRBJ1-1. This CDR3 contains 16 residues. CDR1 LNHDA and CDR2 SQIVND come from the germline V gene (reference sequence).

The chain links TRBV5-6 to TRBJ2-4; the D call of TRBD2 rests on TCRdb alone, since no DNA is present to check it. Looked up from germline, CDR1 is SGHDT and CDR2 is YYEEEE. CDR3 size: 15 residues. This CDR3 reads CASSFGDGRPNIQYF. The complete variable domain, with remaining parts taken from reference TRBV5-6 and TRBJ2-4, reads DAGVTQSPTHLIKTRGQQVTLRCSPKSGHDTVSWYQQALGQGPQFIFQYYEEEERQRGNFPDRFSGHQFPNYSSELNVNALLLGDSALYLCASSFGDGRPNIQYFGAGTRLSVL.

The CDR3 here is CSARDRTDQPQHF. V usage is TRBV20-1 and J usage is TRBJ1-5. Looked up from germline, CDR1 is DFQATT and CDR2 is SNEGSKA (reference sequence). The CDR3 consists of 13 residues.

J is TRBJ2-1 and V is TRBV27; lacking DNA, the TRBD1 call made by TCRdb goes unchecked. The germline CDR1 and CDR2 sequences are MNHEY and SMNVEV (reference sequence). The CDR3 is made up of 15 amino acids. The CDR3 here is CASSWGFLGYNEQFF.

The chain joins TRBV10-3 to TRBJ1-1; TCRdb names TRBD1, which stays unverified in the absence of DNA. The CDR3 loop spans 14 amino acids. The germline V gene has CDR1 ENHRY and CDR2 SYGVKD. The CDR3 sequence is CAISESRDSGKSFF.

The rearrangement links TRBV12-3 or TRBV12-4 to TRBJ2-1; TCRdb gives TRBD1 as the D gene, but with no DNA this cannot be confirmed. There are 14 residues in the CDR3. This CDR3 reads CASLSGAGRNEQFF.

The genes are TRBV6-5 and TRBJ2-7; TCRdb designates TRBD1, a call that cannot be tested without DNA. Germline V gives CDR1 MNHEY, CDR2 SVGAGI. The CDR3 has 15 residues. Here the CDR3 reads CASSYSIQGRYEQYF.

CDR3: CASGWGGAEQPQHF. The rearrangement uses TRBV19 and TRBJ1-5; checking the TCRdb D call of TRBD1 is not possible without DNA. This CDR3 region has 14 residues. Germline CDR1 is LNHDA and CDR2 is SQIVND (reference sequence). The variable domain in full, completed from reference TRBV19 and TRBJ1-5, reads DGGITQSPKYLFRKEGQNVTLSCEQNLNHDAMYWYRQDPGQGLRLIYYSQIVNDFQKGDIAEGYSVSREKKESFPLTVTSAQKNPTAFYLCASGWGGAEQPQHFGDGTRLSIL.

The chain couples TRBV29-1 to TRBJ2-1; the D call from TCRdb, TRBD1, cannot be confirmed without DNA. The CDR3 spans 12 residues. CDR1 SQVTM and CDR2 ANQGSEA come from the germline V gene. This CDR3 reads CSVDWGLSEQFF.

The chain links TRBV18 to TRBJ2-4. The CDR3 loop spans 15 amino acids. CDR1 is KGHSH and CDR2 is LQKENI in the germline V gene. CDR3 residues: CASSPPFGSKNIQYF.

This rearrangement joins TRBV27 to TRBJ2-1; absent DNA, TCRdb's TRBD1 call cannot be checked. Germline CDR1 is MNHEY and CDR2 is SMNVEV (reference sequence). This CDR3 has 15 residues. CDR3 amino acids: CASSLRGQGGNEQFF.

The CDR3 sequence is CASSPTKRETMNEQFF. The V call is TRBV11-2, the J call TRBJ2-1; TCRdb names TRBD2, which stays unverified in the absence of DNA. This CDR3 comprises 16 residues. Germline loops: CDR1 SGHAT, CDR2 FQNNGV.

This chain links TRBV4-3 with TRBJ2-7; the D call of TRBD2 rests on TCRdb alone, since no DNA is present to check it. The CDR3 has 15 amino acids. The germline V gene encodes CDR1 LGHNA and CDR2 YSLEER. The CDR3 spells CASSQEEGGTYEQYF.

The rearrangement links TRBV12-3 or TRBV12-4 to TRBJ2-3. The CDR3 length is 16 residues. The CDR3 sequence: CASRKTTPASTDTQYF.

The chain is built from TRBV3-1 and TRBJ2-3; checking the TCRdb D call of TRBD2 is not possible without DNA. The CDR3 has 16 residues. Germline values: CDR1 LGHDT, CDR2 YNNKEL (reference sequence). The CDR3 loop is CASSQGTFSLTDTQYF.

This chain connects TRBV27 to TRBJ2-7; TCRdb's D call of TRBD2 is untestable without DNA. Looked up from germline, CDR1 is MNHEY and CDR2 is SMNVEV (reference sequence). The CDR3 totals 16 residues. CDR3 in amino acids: CASSLWVAGGPNEQYF.

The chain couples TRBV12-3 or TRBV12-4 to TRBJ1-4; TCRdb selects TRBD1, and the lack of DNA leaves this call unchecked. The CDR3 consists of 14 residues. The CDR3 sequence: CASSLQGISEKLFF.

CDR3 in amino acids: CASSRRLAGATSTDTQYF. V and J are TRBV11-2 and TRBJ2-3; TCRdb outputs TRBD2, but without DNA this stays unchecked. The V gene's germline CDR1 is SGHAT and CDR2 FQNNGV. The CDR3 contains 18 residues.

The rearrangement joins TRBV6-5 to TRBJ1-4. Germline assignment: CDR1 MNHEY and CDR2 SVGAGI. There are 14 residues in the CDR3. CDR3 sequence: CASSSLTYSGKLFF.

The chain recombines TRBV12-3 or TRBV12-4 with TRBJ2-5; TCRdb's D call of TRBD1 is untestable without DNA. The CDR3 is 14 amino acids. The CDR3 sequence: CASSLGQVKETQYF.

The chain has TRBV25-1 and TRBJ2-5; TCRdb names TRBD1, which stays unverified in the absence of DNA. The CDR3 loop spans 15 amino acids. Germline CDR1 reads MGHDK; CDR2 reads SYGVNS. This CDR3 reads CASSPLDRDVETQYF.